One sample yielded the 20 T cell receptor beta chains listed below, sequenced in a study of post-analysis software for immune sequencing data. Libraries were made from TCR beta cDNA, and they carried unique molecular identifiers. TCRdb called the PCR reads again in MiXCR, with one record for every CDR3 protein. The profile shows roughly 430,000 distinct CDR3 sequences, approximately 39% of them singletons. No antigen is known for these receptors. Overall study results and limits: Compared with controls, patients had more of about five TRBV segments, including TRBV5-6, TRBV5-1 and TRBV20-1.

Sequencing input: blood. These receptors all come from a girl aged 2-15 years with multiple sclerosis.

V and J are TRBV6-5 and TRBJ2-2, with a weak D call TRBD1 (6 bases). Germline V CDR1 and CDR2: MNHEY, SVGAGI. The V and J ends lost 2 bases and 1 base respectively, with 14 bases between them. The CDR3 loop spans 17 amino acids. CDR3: CASSYQGLQGNTGELFF. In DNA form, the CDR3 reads TGTGCCAGCAGTTACCAGGGGTTACAGGGGAACACCGGGGAGCTGTTTTTT.

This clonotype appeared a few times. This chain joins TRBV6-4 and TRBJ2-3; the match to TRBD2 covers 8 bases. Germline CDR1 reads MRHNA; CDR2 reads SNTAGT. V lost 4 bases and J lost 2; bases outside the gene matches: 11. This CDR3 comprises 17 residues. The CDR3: CASSASITSGVTDTQYF. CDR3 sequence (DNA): TGTGCCAGCAGTGCCTCCATCACTAGCGGAGTCACAGATACGCAGTATTTT.

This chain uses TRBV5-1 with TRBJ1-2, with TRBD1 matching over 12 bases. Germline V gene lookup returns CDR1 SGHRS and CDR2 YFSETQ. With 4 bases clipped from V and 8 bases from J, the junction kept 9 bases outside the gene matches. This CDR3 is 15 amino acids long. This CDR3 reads CASSQGDRGLEGYTF. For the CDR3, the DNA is TGCGCCAGCAGCCAAGGGGACAGGGGGCTGGAAGGCTACACCTTC.

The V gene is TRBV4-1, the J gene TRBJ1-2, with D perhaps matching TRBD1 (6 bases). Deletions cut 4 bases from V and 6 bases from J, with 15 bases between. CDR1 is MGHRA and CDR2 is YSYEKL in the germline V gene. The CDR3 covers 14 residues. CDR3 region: CASSRTGEGDGYTF. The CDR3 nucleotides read TGCGCCAGCAGCCGGACGGGGGAGGGGGATGGCTACACCTTC.

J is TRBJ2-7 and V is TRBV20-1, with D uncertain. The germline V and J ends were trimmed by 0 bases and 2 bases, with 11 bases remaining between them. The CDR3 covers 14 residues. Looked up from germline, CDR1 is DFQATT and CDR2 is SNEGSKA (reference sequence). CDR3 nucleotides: TGCAGTGCTAGAGATCACGGACGAGCCTACGAGCAGTACTTC. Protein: CSARDHGRAYEQYF.

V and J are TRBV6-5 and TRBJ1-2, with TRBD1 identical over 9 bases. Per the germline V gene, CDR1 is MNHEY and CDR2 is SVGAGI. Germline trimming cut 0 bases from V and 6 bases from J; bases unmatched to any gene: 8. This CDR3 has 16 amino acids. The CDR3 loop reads CASSYSWTGDGDGYTF. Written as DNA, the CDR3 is TGTGCCAGCAGTTACTCGTGGACAGGGGATGGAGATGGCTACACCTTC.

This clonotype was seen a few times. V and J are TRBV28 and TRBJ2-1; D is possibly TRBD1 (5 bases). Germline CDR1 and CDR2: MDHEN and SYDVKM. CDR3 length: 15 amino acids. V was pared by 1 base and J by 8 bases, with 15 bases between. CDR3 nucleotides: TGTGCCAGCAGTTTATTGAGGTGGACAAGCTATGAGCAGTTCTTC. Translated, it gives CASSLLRWTSYEQFF. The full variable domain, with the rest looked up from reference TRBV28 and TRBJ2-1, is DVKVTQSSRYLVKRTGEKVFLECVQDMDHENMFWYRQDPGLGLRLIYFSYDVKMKEKGDIPEGYSVSREKKERFSLILESASTNQTSMYLCASSLLRWTSYEQFFGPGTRLTVL.

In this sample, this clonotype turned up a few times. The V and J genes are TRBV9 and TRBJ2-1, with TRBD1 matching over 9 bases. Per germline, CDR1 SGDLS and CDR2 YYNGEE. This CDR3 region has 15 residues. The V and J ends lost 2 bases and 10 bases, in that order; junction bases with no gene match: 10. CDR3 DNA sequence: TGTGCCAGCAGCGTTCGTCCGGGACAGGGCTGGGAGCAGTTCTTC. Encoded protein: CASSVRPGQGWEQFF. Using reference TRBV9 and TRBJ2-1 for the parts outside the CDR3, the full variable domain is DSGVTQTPKHLITATGQRVTLRCSPRSGDLSVYWYQQSLDQGLQFLIQYYNGEERAKGNILERFSAQQFPDLHSELNLSSLELGDSALYFCASSVRPGQGWEQFFGPGTRLTVL.

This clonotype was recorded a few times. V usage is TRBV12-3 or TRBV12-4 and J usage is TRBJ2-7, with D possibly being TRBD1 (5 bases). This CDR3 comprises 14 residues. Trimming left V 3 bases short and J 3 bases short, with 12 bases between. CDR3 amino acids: CASSFAGSLYEQYF. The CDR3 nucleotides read TGTGCCAGCAGTTTCGCAGGGTCTCTCTACGAGCAGTACTTC.

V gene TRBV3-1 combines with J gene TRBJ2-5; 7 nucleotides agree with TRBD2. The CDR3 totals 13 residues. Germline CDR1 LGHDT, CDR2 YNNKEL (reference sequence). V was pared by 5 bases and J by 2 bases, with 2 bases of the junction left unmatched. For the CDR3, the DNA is TGTGCCAGCAGCGGACTAGTACAAGAGACCCAGTACTTC. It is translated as CASSGLVQETQYF.

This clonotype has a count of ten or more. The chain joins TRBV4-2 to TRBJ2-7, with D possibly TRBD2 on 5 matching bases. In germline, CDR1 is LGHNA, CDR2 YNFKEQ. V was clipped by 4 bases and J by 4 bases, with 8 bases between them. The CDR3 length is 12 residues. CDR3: CASSPPGYEQYF. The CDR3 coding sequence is TGTGCCAGCAGCCCCCCGGGATACGAGCAGTACTTC.

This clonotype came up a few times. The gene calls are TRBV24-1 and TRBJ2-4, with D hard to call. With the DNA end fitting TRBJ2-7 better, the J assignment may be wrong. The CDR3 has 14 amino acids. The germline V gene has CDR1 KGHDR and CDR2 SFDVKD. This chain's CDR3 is CATSGPVGFDEQYF. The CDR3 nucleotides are TGTGCCACCAGTGGCCCCGTGGGGTTCGACGAGCAGTACTTC.

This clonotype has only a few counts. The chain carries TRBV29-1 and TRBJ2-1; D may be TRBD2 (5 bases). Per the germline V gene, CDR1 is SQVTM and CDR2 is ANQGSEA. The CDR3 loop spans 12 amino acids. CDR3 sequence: CRVGSSYNEQFF. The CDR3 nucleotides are TGCAGGGTGGGGAGCTCCTACAATGAGCAGTTCTTC.

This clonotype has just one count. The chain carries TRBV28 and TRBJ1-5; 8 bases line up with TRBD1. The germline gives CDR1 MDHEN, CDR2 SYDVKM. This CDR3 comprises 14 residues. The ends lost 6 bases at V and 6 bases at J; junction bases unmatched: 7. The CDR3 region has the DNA TGTGCCAGCAGAACCGACAGGGGACGTCAGCCCCAGCATTTT. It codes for CASRTDRGRQPQHF. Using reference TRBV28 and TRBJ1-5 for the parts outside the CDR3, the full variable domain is DVKVTQSSRYLVKRTGEKVFLECVQDMDHENMFWYRQDPGLGLRLIYFSYDVKMKEKGDIPEGYSVSREKKERFSLILESASTNQTSMYLCASRTDRGRQPQHFGDGTRLSIL.

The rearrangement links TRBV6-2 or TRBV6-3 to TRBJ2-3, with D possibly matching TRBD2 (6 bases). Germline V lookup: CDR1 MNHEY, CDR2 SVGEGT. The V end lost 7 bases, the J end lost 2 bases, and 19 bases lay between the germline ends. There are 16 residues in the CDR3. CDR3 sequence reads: CASNINPRGTTDTQYF. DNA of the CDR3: TGTGCCAGCAATATCAACCCCCGGGGGACCACAGATACGCAGTATTTT.

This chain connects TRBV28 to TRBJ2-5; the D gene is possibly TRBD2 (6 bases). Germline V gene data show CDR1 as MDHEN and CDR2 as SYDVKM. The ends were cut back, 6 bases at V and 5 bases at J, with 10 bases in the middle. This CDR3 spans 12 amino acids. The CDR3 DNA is TGTGCCAGCAGGGAGGGCCGGGAGACCCAGTACTTC. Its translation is CASREGRETQYF.

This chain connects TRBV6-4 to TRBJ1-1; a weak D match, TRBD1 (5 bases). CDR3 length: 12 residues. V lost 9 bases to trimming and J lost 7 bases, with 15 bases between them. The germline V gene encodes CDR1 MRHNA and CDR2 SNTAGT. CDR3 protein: CARHHLQVEAFF. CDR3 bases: TGTGCCAGGCACCATTTACAGGTTGAAGCTTTCTTT.

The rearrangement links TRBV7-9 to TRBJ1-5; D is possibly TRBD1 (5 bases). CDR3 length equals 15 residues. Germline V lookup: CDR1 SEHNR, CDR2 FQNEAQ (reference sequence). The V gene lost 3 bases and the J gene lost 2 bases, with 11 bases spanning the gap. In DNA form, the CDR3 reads TGTGCCAGCAGCTTGGGGGAATTAGGCAATCAGCCCCAGCATTTT. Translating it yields CASSLGELGNQPQHF.

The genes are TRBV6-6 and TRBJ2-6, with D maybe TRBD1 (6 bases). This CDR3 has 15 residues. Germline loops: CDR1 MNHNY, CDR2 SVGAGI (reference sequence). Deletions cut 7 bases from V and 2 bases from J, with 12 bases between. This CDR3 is CASTKGVAGANVLTF. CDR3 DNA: TGTGCCAGCACAAAGGGGGTTGCTGGGGCCAACGTCCTGACTTTC.

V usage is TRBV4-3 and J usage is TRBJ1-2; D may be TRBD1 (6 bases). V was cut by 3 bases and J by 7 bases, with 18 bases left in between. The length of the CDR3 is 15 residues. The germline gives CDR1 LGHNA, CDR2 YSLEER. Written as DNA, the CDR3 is TGCGCCAGCAGCCAGCCGGGGGCGGGCCTCGGTGGCTACACCTTC. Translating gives CASSQPGAGLGGYTF.